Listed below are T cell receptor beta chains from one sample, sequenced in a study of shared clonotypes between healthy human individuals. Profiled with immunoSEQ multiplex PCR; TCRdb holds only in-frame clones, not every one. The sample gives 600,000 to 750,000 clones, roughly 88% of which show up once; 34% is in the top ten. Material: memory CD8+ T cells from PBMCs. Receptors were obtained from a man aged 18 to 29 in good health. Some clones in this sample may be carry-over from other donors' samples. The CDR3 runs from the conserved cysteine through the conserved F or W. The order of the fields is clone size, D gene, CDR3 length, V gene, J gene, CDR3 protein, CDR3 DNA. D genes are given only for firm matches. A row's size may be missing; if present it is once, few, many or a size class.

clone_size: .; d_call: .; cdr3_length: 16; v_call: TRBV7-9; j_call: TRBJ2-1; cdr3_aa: CASSPPGAISYNEQFF; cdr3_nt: TGTGCCAGCAGCCCCCCGGGGGCGATTTCCTACAATGAGCAGTTCTTC
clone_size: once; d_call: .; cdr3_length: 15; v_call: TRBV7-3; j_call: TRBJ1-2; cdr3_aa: CASSPPGAGPAGYTF; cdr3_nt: TGTGCCAGCAGCCCCCCGGGAGCTGGACCTGCTGGCTACACCTTC
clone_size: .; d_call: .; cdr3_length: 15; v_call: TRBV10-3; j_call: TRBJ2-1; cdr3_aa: CAISDLAERGNEQFF; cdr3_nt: TGTGCCATCAGTGACTTAGCGGAGAGAGGCAATGAGCAGTTCTTC
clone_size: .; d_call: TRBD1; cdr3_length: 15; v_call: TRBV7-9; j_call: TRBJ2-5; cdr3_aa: CASSVRTGGQETQYF; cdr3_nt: TGTGCCAGCAGCGTCCGGACAGGGGGCCAAGAGACCCAGTACTTC
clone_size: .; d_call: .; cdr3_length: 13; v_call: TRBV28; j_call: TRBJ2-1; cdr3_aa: CASSLGLYNEQFF; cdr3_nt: TGTGCCAGCAGTCTAGGCCTTTACAATGAGCAGTTCTTC
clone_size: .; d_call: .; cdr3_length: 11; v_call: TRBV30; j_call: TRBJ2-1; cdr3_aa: CAWTILEITFF; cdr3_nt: TGTGCCTGGACGATACTAGAGATAACGTTCTTC
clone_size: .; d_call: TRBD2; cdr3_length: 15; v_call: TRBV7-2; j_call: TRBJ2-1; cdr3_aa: CASSLGLAGNNEQFF; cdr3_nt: TGTGCCAGCAGCTTAGGACTAGCGGGTAACAATGAGCAGTTCTTC
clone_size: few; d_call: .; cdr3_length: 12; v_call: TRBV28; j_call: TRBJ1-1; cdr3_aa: CASSLRGTEAFF; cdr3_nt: TGTGCCAGCAGTTTAAGGGGTACTGAAGCTTTCTTT
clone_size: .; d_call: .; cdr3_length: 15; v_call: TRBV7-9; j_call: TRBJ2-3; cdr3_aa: CASSIGTLSTDTQYF; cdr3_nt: TGTGCCAGCAGCATCGGGACCCTGAGCACAGATACGCAGTATTTT
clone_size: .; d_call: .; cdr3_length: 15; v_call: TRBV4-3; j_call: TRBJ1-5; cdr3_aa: CASSQTIRNWEPQHF; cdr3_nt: TGCGCCAGCAGCCAAACTATTAGGAACTGGGAGCCCCAGCATTTT
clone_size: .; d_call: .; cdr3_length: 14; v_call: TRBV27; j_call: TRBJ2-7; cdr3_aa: CASSSVTSSYEQYF; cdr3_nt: TGTGCCAGCAGTTCTGTGACTTCCTCCTACGAGCAGTACTTC
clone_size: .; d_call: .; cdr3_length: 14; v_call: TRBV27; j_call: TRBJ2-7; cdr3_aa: CASSLSGVGYEQYF; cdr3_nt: TGTGCCAGCAGTTTATCTGGCGTTGGGTACGAGCAGTACTTC
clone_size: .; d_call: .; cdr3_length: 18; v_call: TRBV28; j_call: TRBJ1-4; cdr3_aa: CASSPLEGAAFLNEKLFF; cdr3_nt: TGTGCCAGCAGTCCGTTGGAGGGAGCTGCCTTCTTAAATGAAAAACTGTTTTTT
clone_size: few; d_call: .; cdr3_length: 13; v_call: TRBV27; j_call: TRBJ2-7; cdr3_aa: CASSWGLSYEQYF; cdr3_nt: TGTGCCAGCAGTTGGGGGCTCTCCTACGAGCAGTACTTC
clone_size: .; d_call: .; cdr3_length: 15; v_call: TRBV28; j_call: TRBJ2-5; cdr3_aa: CASSSAWGIQETQYF; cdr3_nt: TGTGCCAGCAGTTCGGCCTGGGGAATACAAGAGACCCAGTACTTC
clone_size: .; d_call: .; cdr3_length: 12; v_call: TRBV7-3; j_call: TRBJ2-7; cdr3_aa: CASSLPSYEQYF; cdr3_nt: TGTGCCAGCAGCTTACCGTCGTACGAGCAGTACTTC
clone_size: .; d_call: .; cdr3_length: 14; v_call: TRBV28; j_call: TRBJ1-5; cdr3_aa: CASSLGTRNQPQHF; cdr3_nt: TGTGCCAGCAGTTTGGGGACCAGGAATCAGCCCCAGCATTTT